This T cell receptor (beta chain) was found in a study of cytomegalovirus exposure and HLA in healthy donors (dated by TCRdb to about 2017). Regarding the research as a whole: In an earlier analysis of 550 to 750 of the donors, 250 to 300 Gb of sequence data and 117 million unique TCR beta sequences from approximately 180 million T cells were reported. About 300 gigabases of sequencing data and around 87 million unique TCR sequences were included in an early release covering about 700 HLA-typed donors. Among the roughly 400 genotyped donors, approximately 77% belonged to the genetic ancestry cluster associated with self-reported Caucasian donors. The study aimed to test whether cataloging public T cell receptors could reveal signatures of past pathogen exposure. The study used immunosequencing to profile the T cell repertoires of more than 650 subjects and linked those repertoires to cytomegalovirus serostatus. Along with the roughly 710-subject first cohort, a separate validation cohort of more than 90 different subjects was used. High-throughput TCR immunosequencing, statistical association of individual TCRs with disease status, and machine learning were combined to predict cytomegalovirus infection status. A later analysis re-examined previously published TCR beta repertoires from roughly 720 donors and added high-resolution HLA genotyping to investigate patterns of TCR occurrence. Rather than using new phenotypic data, the later analysis identified candidate immune exposures from TCR beta sequences and from how often those sequences occurred across donors. An earlier analysis of approximately 580 of the donors used high-throughput TCR beta sequencing to judge whether each TCR beta V gene segment behaved as functional or pseudogenic. Donor age, sex, ethnicity and CMV serostatus were collected together with the repertoire data. A later genetic analysis used genome-wide SNP genotypes for about 65% of the roughly 700 donors, treating that subset as a discovery cohort. Every discovery cohort repertoire had been produced on one sequencing platform. HLA typing covered class I and class II loci at four-digit resolution. Typing coverage differed by locus: A, B, C, DRB1 and DQB1 were typed in about 629-640 donors, DQA1 in 500 to 550, DPA1 in 606, and DPB1 in 400 to 480. Roughly 5 DR-DQ haplotypes were handled as single units for association and clustering, since linkage in the cohort was strong. Across 398 genotyped donors of the cohort, an average of about 240,000 unique TCR beta nucleotide sequences per donor were sequenced, and 15% to 20% of those sequences were non-productive. The research as a whole found: An earlier analysis of 587 of the donors showed that most TCR beta V segments appeared in productive rearrangements either about 90% or about 30% of the time, which broadly matched IMGT annotations. HLA typing was unavailable for some donors at each locus, so association tests used only the typed subset. A later analysis associated about 16,000 TCR beta sequences with specific HLA alleles at a false discovery rate of 0.05. Most TCR sequences were observed very rarely across donors, whereas some public TCRs were present in many individuals. A cluster of highly shared sequence variants was judged likely to represent a technical artifact of the sequencing pipeline. A few of the identified cytomegalovirus-associated TCR beta chains were confirmed in vitro to be specific for cytomegalovirus antigens. Correlated functional status among segregating V segments might be attributable to linkage disequilibrium, but an unknown experimental factor could not be ruled out. Only TCR beta chains were sequenced in this cohort, and the absence of alpha or paired-chain data limited detectable features. Compared with equally common non-associated chains, HLA-associated TCR beta chains in a later analysis were more clonally expanded and had lower generation probabilities. A further reported finding was that TCR beta sequences accurately predicted the HLA-A and HLA-B alleles for most subjects in the first cohort. A later analysis found that TCR association rates varied across HLA loci, with DRB1 alleles showing the most associated TCRs and HLA-C alleles the fewest. The earlier analysis of approximately 560 of the donors excluded 15 to 20 rarely observed V segments, including chromosome 9 orphons, because counts were too low. Assigning TCR associations to individual alleles was difficult when HLA alleles, especially DR and DQ, strongly co-occurred. A later analysis reported that several top co-occurrence clusters appeared linked to parvovirus B19, influenza, CMV and Epstein-Barr virus. Presence/absence analyses assumed roughly uniform sequencing depth across donors, an assumption that may not hold. The 87-base-pair reads could not distinguish some IMGT-functional V segments, including TRBV6-2 and TRBV6-3, so those segments were excluded. A later genetic analysis reported fewer N-insertions in productive TCRs among donors in an Asian-associated ancestry cluster than the roughly 700-donor mean. In both the original and validation cohorts, the classifier was reported to diagnose cytomegalovirus status with high specificity and sensitivity. In the study, 150 to 200 TCR beta chains were listed as associated with cytomegalovirus. A later analysis found that most CMV-associated TCR beta chains appeared HLA-restricted, with HLA associations seemingly driven largely by CMV exposure. In a later genetic analysis, a missense DCLRE1C variant was associated with V-gene and J-gene trimming of TCR beta chains, and the association was replicated in an independent cohort. The authors suggested that the approach could potentially be extended to other disease states and immunological phenotypes. The only immune exposure information available for the cohort was CMV serostatus.

The cohort was made up of about 610 healthy bone marrow donors. At the time of sampling, all cohort members were nominally healthy, though unrecorded immune exposures were likely present. The donor was CMV seropositive and was included in the group of 250 to 300 seropositive cohort members. A peripheral blood sample was provided by each donor, and peripheral blood mononuclear cells were used for TCR beta sequencing. Genomic DNA was extracted from the blood cell samples with the Qiagen DNeasy Blood Extraction Kit. Per the germline V gene (reference sequence), PRHDT is the CDR1 and FYEKMQ is the CDR2. The CDR3 covers 15 residues, taking in both the cysteine and the phenylalanine. CDR3 DNA is the only sequence kept; it has 45 bases, read in frame from the first base. The germline V and J ends show losses of 6 bases and 5 bases respectively, and no gene match explains 10 bases of the junction. This clone was observed a few times. This clone's antigen is unknown. Per-base qualities were not stored, and no clone one base away is much larger.

The method was the immunoSEQ multiplex PCR assay. For the multiplex PCR, a mixture combining 60 forward primers for TCR Vbeta segments and 13 reverse primers for TCR Jbeta segments was used. The CDR3 region of rearranged TCR beta genes was amplified from genomic DNA by a multiplex PCR assay. Amplified TCR beta libraries were sequenced as 87-base-pair reads on the Illumina HiSeq System. In the original analysis: In a later analysis, around 80 million unique TCR beta chains were counted across the 500 to 850 repertoires, and around 10 million of these chains were shared by at least two donors. To remove PCR and sequencing errors, raw reads were error-corrected and collapsed into unique sequences using a nearest-neighbor algorithm that merged closely related sequences. Alignment of CDR3 sequences to IMGT reference sequences was used to assign V, D and J gene segments. For a sequence to be retained, at least a six-nucleotide match to both a V gene segment and a J gene segment was required. A rearrangement counted as productive if the CDR3 had no stop codons and remained in frame with V and J, and every other rearrangement counted as non-productive. CDR3 was defined according to IMGT convention as the region running from the second conserved V-encoded cysteine to the conserved J-encoded phenylalanine. In an earlier analysis of 500 to 650 of the donors, sequences lacking an unambiguous match to a single V gene segment were excluded. In an earlier analysis of 587 of the donors, a V segment was called functional when productive rearrangements were above 56.7%, and segregating when the standard deviation between donors exceeded 5%. A statistical classification framework was built for diagnosing cytomegalovirus status from the catalog of TCR beta chain sequences. V and J gene assignment, in a later analysis, came from comparing TCR nucleotide sequences with IMGT/GENE-DB human TR gene sequences. A later analysis assigned CDR3 sequences and most-parsimonious VDJ recombination scenarios with the TCRdist pipeline. A later analysis defined each TCR beta chain by its CDR3 amino acid sequence plus V-gene family, and excluded reads lacking a unique V-gene family. As a way to deal with suspected cross-contamination and a sequencing artifact, a later analysis dropped hundreds of nucleotide sequences that were highly shared and had low generation probability. In a later analysis, a clonal expansion index was calculated for each public chain from normalized within-repertoire ranks of inferred template counts. Generation probabilities in a later analysis came from a VDJ recombination model fitted to out-of-frame rearrangements, and those results were checked against IGoR. In a later analysis, TCR-TCR, TCR-HLA and TCR-CMV co-occurrence was scored with hypergeometric tests, and a repertoire-size bias correction was applied to TCR pairs. False discovery rates were estimated in a later analysis by permuting HLA or CMV assignments 20 times. In a later analysis, co-occurring TCRs were grouped using DBSCAN, and TCRdist sequence similarity was added for clustering within HLA-allele-positive subsets. Repertoires with fewer than 30,000 or more than 120,000 public chains were left out of co-occurrence clustering, as were a handful of repertoires with anomalous nucleotide sharing. Here the immuneACCESS table is served through TCRdb, limited to in-frame sequences with V and J called. Missing clones are a known gap in these copies; in checked studies unresolved V genes cover under half, and the rest lacks a known reason. For V, J and clone size, that table is used; D and trimming come from the DNA. In this sample the table shows tens of thousands of clones, over 60% of which occur a single time. The biggest ten clones account for around 4.3% of the sample.

The rearrangement joined TRBV13 to TRBJ1-1; 9 bases in the middle match TRBD1. The TCR sequence derives from a middle-aged woman in good health and CMV-seropositive. Sequencing was done on a sample of PBMCs. The nucleotides are TGTGCCAGCAGACCGACCGGGACAGGGAAAACTGAAGCTTTCTTT. Its translation reads: CASRPTGTGKTEAFF.